This T cell receptor (beta chain) emerged from a study of T cell changes during pregnancy in multiple sclerosis. Method: immunoSEQ multiplex PCR; TCRdb's copy keeps in-frame clones and lacks some. This table holds some 60,000 clones, around nine tenths found once. Sequenced here: peripheral blood, sampled in the first trimester of pregnancy. This receptor was identified in a female donor in good health, enrolled as a control in a pregnancy study.

The CDR3 region has the DNA TGTGCCAGCAGCCCCTCGACAGGGGTCCACGAGCAGTACTTC. Its protein is CASSPSTGVHEQYF. The rearrangement joins TRBV5-6 to TRBJ2-7, with 8 bases lining up with TRBD1. The germline V gene has CDR1 SGHDT and CDR2 YYEEEE. This CDR3 spans 14 amino acids. With 4 bases clipped from V and 5 bases from J, the junction kept 8 bases outside the gene matches.